Sequencing of this TCR beta chain was carried out in a study of OX40 agonist ivuxolimab in advanced cancers. Study background: Of mixed ages from about 23 to 79 and averaging around 60 years, the group was more than 65% male.

The data were produced by immunoSEQ multiplex PCR, yet TCRdb's version contains in-frame clones alone and is incomplete. This repertoire shows tens of thousands of clones, about 88% found once; its top ten account for around 0.4%. This clone was detected once. The antigen is undetermined. Trimming stripped 5 bases from V and 0 bases from J, with 17 bases between. The length of the CDR3 is 16 residues. Per the germline V gene, CDR1 is LGHNT and CDR2 is FRNRAP. Study results and caveats: There were, on average, more expanded clones in CD8+ T cells than in CD4+. The CD4+ and CD8+ T cells in the blood had expanded clonally by week 6 at 0.1 to 3.0 mg/kg.

The material was CD4+ or CD8+ T cells sorted from blood, obtained in a trial of the OX40 agonist ivuxolimab. The origin of this receptor is an adult with an advanced solid tumor such as melanoma, head and neck, liver or kidney cancer. The V call is TRBV12-5, the J call TRBJ2-7, with D perhaps assigned TRBD1 or TRBD2 (5 bases each). CDR3 region: CASGKTISGTSYEQYF. The CDR3 bases are TGTGCTAGTGGTAAAACTATTTCCGGGACCTCCTACGAGCAGTACTTC.